Listed here are 16 T cell receptor beta chains from one sample, sequenced in a study of control samples from healthy donors and cancer patients. Generated by immunoSEQ multiplex PCR, the TCRdb table keeps only in-frame clones and is missing some. This table has around 93,000 clones, 92% appearing once. The sequenced sample was blood. These receptors were collected from a human donor in good health. The donor label of this sample is uncertain.

This clone was recorded only once. The chain joins TRBV2 to TRBJ1-6; D is undetermined. The CDR3 runs 16 residues. Per the germline V gene, CDR1 is SNHLY and CDR2 is FYNNEI. The germline V and J ends were trimmed by 5 bases and 3 bases, with 14 bases remaining between them. CDR3 sequence reads: CASSPVEGIYNSPLHF. DNA of the CDR3: TGTGCCAGCAGTCCAGTCGAAGGGATCTATAATTCACCCCTCCACTTT.

The chain has TRBV7-2 and TRBJ2-3; unclear D gene. V dropped 4 bases and J dropped 1 base, with 15 bases sitting between them. From germline, CDR1 is SGHTA and CDR2 FQGNSA. CDR3 size: 16 residues. CDR3 loop: CASSYAHSSGTDTQYF. In DNA, the CDR3 is TGTGCCAGCAGCTACGCCCACAGTAGTGGCACAGATACGCAGTATTTT.

The V and J genes are TRBV7-2 and TRBJ1-1; D gene ambiguous. Trimming shortened V by 4 bases and J by 0 bases, and 9 bases separated the two germline ends. Germline V gene lookup returns CDR1 SGHTA and CDR2 FQGNSA. The CDR3 has 14 amino acids. In DNA, the CDR3 is TGTGCCAGCAGCTCTAGGTACATGAACACTGAAGCTTTCTTT. It codes for CASSSRYMNTEAFF.

This clone has a single count. The V call is TRBV5-1, the J call TRBJ2-1; 9 bases are shared with TRBD2. Trimming removed 0 bases from V and 1 base from J; junction bases left unmatched: 8. This CDR3 is built from 18 residues. The germline gives CDR1 SGHRS, CDR2 YFSETQ. The CDR3 DNA is TGCGCCAGCAGCTTGGCCTTGGTGCGGGGGGGATCCTACAATGAGCAGTTCTTC. This gives the protein CASSLALVRGGSYNEQFF.

This clone has more than one count but fewer than ten. The chain carries TRBV7-8 and TRBJ1-5, with D maybe TRBD1 (5 bases). The V gene lost 5 bases and the J gene lost 6 bases, with 14 bases spanning the gap. The CDR3 contains 14 residues. The germline V gene encodes CDR1 SGHVS and CDR2 FQNEAQ. The chain's CDR3 is CASSNSREAQPQHF. The CDR3 DNA follows: TGTGCCAGCAGCAACAGCAGGGAAGCTCAGCCCCAGCATTTT.

The J gene is TRBJ1-5, the V gene TRBV19; tentatively, D is TRBD1 (5 bases). Germline V gene lookup returns CDR1 LNHDA and CDR2 SQIVND (reference sequence). This CDR3 contains 14 residues. Deletions cut 7 bases from V and 5 bases from J, with 15 bases between. DNA for the CDR3: TGTGCCAGTAATTATCAGGGTTATGATCAGCCCCAGCATTTT. Residues: CASNYQGYDQPQHF.

In DNA form, the CDR3 reads TGTGCCAGCAGTAGACAGGGTTATACTGAAGCTTTCTTT. Its protein product is CASSRQGYTEAFF. V is TRBV6-2 or TRBV6-3 and J is TRBJ1-1, with 7 bases that match TRBD1. The CDR3 runs 13 residues. Germline V gene data show CDR1 as MNHEY and CDR2 as SVGEGT. The junction had 5 bases not matched to a gene; V was cut back by 5 bases and J by 5 bases.

The rearrangement links TRBV19 to TRBJ2-6; 7 bases fit TRBD1. Per the germline V gene, CDR1 is LNHDA and CDR2 is SQIVND (reference sequence). The CDR3 runs 16 residues. The V segment lost 4 bases and the J segment 2 bases; nucleotides outside the gene matches: 5. The CDR3 DNA follows: TGTGCCAGTAGTAGCGACAGGGTAACTGGGGCCAACGTCCTGACTTTC. Encoded protein: CASSSDRVTGANVLTF.

This sequence joins TRBV5-1 and TRBJ1-2, with a tentative D call TRBD1 (6 bases). The CDR3 totals 15 residues. Per germline, CDR1 SGHRS and CDR2 YFSETQ. The germline V and J ends were trimmed by 0 bases and 2 bases, with 11 bases remaining between them. The CDR3 reads CASSLDWQGNYGYTF. As DNA, the CDR3 is TGCGCCAGCAGCTTGGACTGGCAGGGGAACTATGGCTACACCTTC.

This chain connects TRBV6-6 to TRBJ1-2; D might be TRBD1 (6 bases). Germline lookup yields CDR1 MNHNY and CDR2 SVGAGI (reference sequence). The CDR3 is made up of 15 amino acids. Trimming cost V 6 bases and J 8 bases, with 22 bases left between them. The CDR3 reads CASRPPGHTREGYTF. The CDR3 DNA is TGTGCCAGCAGACCTCCGGGACACACTAGAGAGGGCTACACCTTC.

This chain connects TRBV27 to TRBJ1-6; 10 positions match TRBD1. The germline gives CDR1 MNHEY, CDR2 SMNVEV (reference sequence). There are 13 residues in the CDR3. V lost 10 bases to trimming and J lost 7 bases; unmatched junction nucleotides: 4. The CDR3 DNA follows: TGTGCCACCGGACAGGGGGAAAATTCACCCCTCCACTTT. It specifies CATGQGENSPLHF.

The chain employs TRBV10-1 and TRBJ2-4; D might be TRBD1 (6 bases). The CDR3 has 13 amino acids. V lost 2 bases and J 8 bases, leaving 10 bases between the germline ends. Germline V gives CDR1 WNHNN, CDR2 SYGVQD (reference sequence). CDR3: CASSERRGDIQYF. CDR3 sequence (DNA): TGCGCCAGCAGTGAGCGCAGGGGCGACATTCAGTACTTC.

CDR3 in DNA: TGTGCCAGCACCGTAGGGGGGTTGGGTAAGACCTTC. Residues: CASTVGGLGKTF. The chain joins TRBV28 to TRBJ1-2; tentatively, D is TRBD1 (6 bases). The CDR3 length is 12 residues. From germline, CDR1 is MDHEN and CDR2 SYDVKM. Trimming pared 7 bases from V and 14 bases from J, leaving 20 bases between.

This chain joins TRBV28 and TRBJ1-2, with D unclear. V shed 5 bases and J shed 8 bases, with 15 bases lying between them. CDR3 length: 13 amino acids. The germline V gene encodes CDR1 MDHEN and CDR2 SYDVKM. In nucleotides, the CDR3 is TGTGCCAGCAGTCTCGGACTGACGGGAGGCTACACCTTC. Its translation: CASSLGLTGGYTF.

The chain is built from TRBV5-1 and TRBJ2-3; the D is unclear. The CDR3 runs to 15 residues. V lost 0 bases to trimming and J lost 3 bases, with 11 bases between them. The germline V gene encodes CDR1 SGHRS and CDR2 YFSETQ. CDR3 sequence reads: CASSLATTVTDTQYF. As DNA, the CDR3 is TGCGCCAGCAGCTTGGCCACTACAGTGACAGATACGCAGTATTTT.

The DNA for the CDR3 is TGTGCCAGCAGCCCCCAAGGGGGGCCCCAGCATTTT. Translated: CASSPQGGPQHF. The chain recombines TRBV13 with TRBJ1-5; a possible D gene is TRBD1 (6 bases). The CDR3 contains 12 residues. The ends were cut back, 5 bases at V and 9 bases at J, with 11 bases in the middle. Germline-derived CDR1 and CDR2 are PRHDT and FYEKMQ (reference sequence).